This TCR beta chain was captured in a study of blood T cell repertoires in COVID-19. Across the whole study: The United States, Italy and Spain supplied acute and convalescent COVID-19 samples. From T cells, B-cell-depleted T cells, or PBMCs came the material, which was cDNA or gDNA.

The CDR3 loop spans 17 amino acids. The J segment lost 1 base and the V segment lost 1 base, leaving 9 bases of the junction unmatched. From germline, CDR1 is SGDLS and CDR2 YYNGEE. Patients at the Seattle site were enrolled during active infection and followed longitudinally. Per the authors' pipeline: Reference gene primer amplification gave nucleated cell count estimates. The data were produced by immunoSEQ multiplex PCR, yet TCRdb's version contains in-frame clones alone and is incomplete. V, J and clone size were drawn from that table, and D and trimming were deduced from the DNA. The sample has about 250,000 clones, around 88% seen once.

The sequencing input was peripheral blood. The chain joins TRBV9 to TRBJ2-7; 9 nucleotides align to TRBD1. This TCR derives from an elderly woman with COVID-19, enrolled during active disease. The CDR3 DNA reads as TGTGCCAGCAGCGTATCGTCCGGGACAGGGAGTTCCTACGAGCAGTACTTC. Amino acids: CASSVSSGTGSSYEQYF.